This T cell receptor beta chain appears in the sequencing data of a study of CD8+CD57+ T cells in acquired aplastic anemia (dated by TCRdb to 2017 to 2018). With respect to the entire study: Extracted DNA from sorted CD4+ and CD8+ cells averaged approximately 3.4 ug, ranging from roughly 0.17 to 27.4 ug. Points the paper makes about the study in general: CD8+ Simpson's diversity did not differ significantly between patients and healthy controls (P=0.060). Although 25 to 30 CD8+ CDR3 sequences were shared by patients and controls, these sequences appeared highly expressed in patients and within the immunodominant clones of patients.

In this study, sorted CD4+ and CD8+ T cells from the blood of healthy subjects and of severe aplastic anemia patients had their TCR repertoires deep-sequenced. Ficoll-Paque density gradient centrifugation was used to isolate peripheral blood mononuclear cells. Before DNA was extracted, CD4+ and CD8+ T cells were sorted using either FACS or magnetic beads. About this clonotype: This clone's antigen is unknown. No base qualities exist here, and no much larger clone lies one base off it.

Genomic DNA was used as template for profiling of TCR beta VDJ combinations and CDR3 sequences. An Illumina HiSeq 2000 was the platform used for TCR repertoire sequencing. Concerning the study's data processing: TRBV/TRBJ rearrangement plots, CDR3 size and DJ length profiles, and Simpson's diversity index were used to evaluate the repertoires. The most abundant DNA sequence in the deep sequencing data was taken as the immunodominant clone. CDR3 amino acid sequences were screened for sharing across subjects and compared with published repertoires and the VDJdb database. TCRdb's own reprocessing of the public reads used fastp at Q25 and MiXCR and kept productive beta chains. Every entry covers one CDR3 protein and lists the most common genes and DNA from its rows. The V and J calls come from TCRdb's annotation, not from the publication. This sample gives 250,000 to 300,000 distinct CDR3 sequences in total; 45% to 70% of them show up just once. Of the sample, approximately 8.2% is held by the ten largest clones.

The clonotype originates from a human donor with severe aplastic anemia or a healthy control (not recorded which). What was sequenced was sorted CD4+, CD8+, or CD8+CD57+ T cells (not recorded which) from PBMCs.

The base sequence is TGTGCCAGTAGTATAGGGAGAAGATCCGAGCAGTACTTC. Its translation is CASSIGRRSEQYF. The V gene is TRBV19 and the J gene is TRBJ2-7; no D gene is confidently identified. Per the germline V gene (reference sequence), LNHDA is the CDR1 and SQIVND is the CDR2. A distance of 10 bases separates the germline ends of V and J, which lose 1 base and 6 bases respectively. From its cysteine to its phenylalanine, the CDR3 spans 13 amino acids. The read is trimmed to its CDR3 DNA, 39 bases read in frame from base 1.